A selection of T cell receptor beta chains follows, all from one sample in a study of blood T cell repertoires in COVID-19. Clones were sequenced by immunoSEQ multiplex PCR, and TCRdb holds only the in-frame ones, with some missing. The sample carries 200,000 to 250,000 clones, 70% to 85% recorded once. Sequencing input: PBMCs or T cells enriched from blood (not recorded which). These receptors came from a woman in her sixties who had recovered from COVID-19. CDR3s include the opening cysteine and the closing phenylalanine or tryptophan. Fields, in order: J gene, V gene, CDR3 protein.

>TRBJ1-4|TRBV7-9
CASSFGGSNEKLFF
>TRBJ1-1|TRBV27
CASSSRGRNTEAFF
>TRBJ2-3|TRBV11-3
CASSSQGQSTDTQYF
>TRBJ2-1|TRBV20-1
CRAVYYNEQFF
>TRBJ1-1|TRBV19
CASSTRQWGFAEAFF
>TRBJ1-2|TRBV2
CASSLTGVYYGYTF
>TRBJ2-7|TRBV11-3
CASSYTGGYEQYF
>TRBJ1-2|TRBV13
CASSTRQHLYGYTF
>TRBJ1-2|TRBV6-2/TRBV6-3
CASSWQYGYTF
>TRBJ2-2|TRBV7-3
CASGEGPIYTGELFF